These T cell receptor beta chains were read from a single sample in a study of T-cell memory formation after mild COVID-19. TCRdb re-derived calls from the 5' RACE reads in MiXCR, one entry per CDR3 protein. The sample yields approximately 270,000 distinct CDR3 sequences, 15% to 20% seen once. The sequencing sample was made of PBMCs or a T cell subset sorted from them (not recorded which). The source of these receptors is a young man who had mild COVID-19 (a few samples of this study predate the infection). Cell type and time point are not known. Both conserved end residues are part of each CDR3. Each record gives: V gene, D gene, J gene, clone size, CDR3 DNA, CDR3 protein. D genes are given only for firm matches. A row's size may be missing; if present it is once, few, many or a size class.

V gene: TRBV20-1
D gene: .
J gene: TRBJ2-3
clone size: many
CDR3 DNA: TGCAGTGCTAGGGACCTGGGGGGGGCAACCACAGATACGCAGTATTTT
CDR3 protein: CSARDLGGATTDTQYF

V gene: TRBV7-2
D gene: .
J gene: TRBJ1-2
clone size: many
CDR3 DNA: TGTGCCAGCAGCCATTCGAACTATGGCTACACCTTC
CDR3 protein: CASSHSNYGYTF

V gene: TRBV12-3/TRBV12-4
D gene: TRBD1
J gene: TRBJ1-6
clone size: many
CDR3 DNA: TGTGCCAGCAGTTTAGCGCCGGACAGGGAAGGTTCACCCCTCCACTTT
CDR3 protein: CASSLAPDREGSPLHF

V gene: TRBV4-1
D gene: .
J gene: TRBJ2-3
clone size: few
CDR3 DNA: TGCGCCAGCAGCCAGTACGCGAGCACAGATACGCAGTATTTT
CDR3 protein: CASSQYASTDTQYF

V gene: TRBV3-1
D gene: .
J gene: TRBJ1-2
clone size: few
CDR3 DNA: TGTGCCAGCAGCCCCGCAGGGGACTATGGCTACACCTTC
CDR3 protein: CASSPAGDYGYTF

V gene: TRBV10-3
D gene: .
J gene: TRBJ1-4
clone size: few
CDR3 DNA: TGTGCCATCGCTGCGGGTAATGAAAAACTGTTTTTT
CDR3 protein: CAIAAGNEKLFF

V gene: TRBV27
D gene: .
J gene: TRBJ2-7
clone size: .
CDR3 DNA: TGTGCCAGCAGTTTAGTCGGCAGATACGAGCAGTACTTC
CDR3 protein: CASSLVGRYEQYF

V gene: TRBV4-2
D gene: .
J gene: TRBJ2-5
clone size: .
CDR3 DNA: TGTGCCAGCAGCCAAGATAAGGGTCTCCAAGAGACCCAGTACTTC
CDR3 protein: CASSQDKGLQETQYF

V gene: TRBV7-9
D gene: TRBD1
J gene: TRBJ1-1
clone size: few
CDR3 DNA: TGTGCCAGCAGCTTACTTCAGGGGGGTATGAACACTGAAGCTTTCTTT
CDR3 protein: CASSLLQGGMNTEAFF

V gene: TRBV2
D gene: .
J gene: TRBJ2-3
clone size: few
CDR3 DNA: TGTGCCAGCAGATGGGCAGATACGCAGTATTTT
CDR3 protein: CASRWADTQYF

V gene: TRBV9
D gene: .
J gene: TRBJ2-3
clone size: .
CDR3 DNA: TGTGCCAGCAGCGTAGGAGCTCTCGAGGATACGCAGTATTTT
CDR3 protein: CASSVGALEDTQYF

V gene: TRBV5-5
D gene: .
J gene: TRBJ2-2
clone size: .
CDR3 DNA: TGTGCCAGCAGCTGGCCCTCCGGGACGAACACCGGGGAGCTGTTTTTT
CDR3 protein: CASSWPSGTNTGELFF

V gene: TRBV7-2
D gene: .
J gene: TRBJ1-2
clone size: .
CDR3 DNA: TGTGCCAGCAGCTTAGGGGGGCAACTCTATGGCTACACCTTC
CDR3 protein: CASSLGGQLYGYTF

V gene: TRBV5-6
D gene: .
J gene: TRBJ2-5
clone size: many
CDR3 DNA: TGTGCCAGCAGCTACGGGACTGGTTGGGGAGAGACCCAGTACTTC
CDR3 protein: CASSYGTGWGETQYF

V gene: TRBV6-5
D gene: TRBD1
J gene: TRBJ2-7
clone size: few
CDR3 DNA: TGTGCCAGCAGACAGGGGGACCTTAGCGAGCAGTACTTC
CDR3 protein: CASRQGDLSEQYF

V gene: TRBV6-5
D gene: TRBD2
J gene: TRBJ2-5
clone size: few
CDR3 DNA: TGTGCCAGCAGTTACAAGGCGGGAGGGGAGACCCAGTACTTC
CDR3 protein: CASSYKAGGETQYF

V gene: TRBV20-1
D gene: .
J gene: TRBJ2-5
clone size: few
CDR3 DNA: TGCAGTGGCGGAGAGAGTGGGGAGACCCAGTACTTC
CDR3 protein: CSGGESGETQYF

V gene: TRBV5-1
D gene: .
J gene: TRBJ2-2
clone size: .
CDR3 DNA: TGCGCCAGCAGCGCGACCGGGACTTTTACCGGGGAGCTGTTTTTT
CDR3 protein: CASSATGTFTGELFF

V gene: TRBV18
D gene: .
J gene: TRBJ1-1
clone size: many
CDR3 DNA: TGTGCCAGCTCCCCCAACCAAGGGAACACTGAAGCTTTCTTT
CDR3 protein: CASSPNQGNTEAFF

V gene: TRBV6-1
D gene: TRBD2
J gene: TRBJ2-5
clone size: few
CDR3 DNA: TGTGCCAGCAGTGAGGGACTAGCGGGGGGCGAGACCCAGTACTTC
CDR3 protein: CASSEGLAGGETQYF

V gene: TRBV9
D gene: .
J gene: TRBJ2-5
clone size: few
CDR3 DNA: TGTGCCAGCAGCGTAGCCGGGCCACAAGAGACCCAGTACTTC
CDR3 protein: CASSVAGPQETQYF

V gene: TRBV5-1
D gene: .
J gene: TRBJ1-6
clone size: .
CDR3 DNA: TGCGCCAGCAGCTTGGAACAGGATAATTCACCCCTCCACTTT
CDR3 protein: CASSLEQDNSPLHF

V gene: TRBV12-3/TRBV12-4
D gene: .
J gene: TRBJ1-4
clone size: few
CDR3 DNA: TGTGCCAGCAGTCCTCCCGGGAGGGCTAATGAAAAACTGTTTTTT
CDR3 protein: CASSPPGRANEKLFF

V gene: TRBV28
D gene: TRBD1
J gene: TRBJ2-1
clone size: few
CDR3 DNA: TGTGCCAGCAGGGGCTCCGGGACAGGAAACAATGAGCAGTTCTTC
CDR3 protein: CASRGSGTGNNEQFF

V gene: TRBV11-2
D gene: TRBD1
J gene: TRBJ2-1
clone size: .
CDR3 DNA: TGTGCCAGCAGCCCCCTGGGACAGGGAGTCGATGAGCAGTTCTTC
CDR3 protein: CASSPLGQGVDEQFF

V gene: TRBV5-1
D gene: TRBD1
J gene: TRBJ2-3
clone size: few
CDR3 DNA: TGCGCCAGCAGCTCTCGACAGGGCGCAGATACGCAGTATTTT
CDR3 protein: CASSSRQGADTQYF

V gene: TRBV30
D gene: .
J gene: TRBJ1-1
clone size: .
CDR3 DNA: TGTGCCTGGAGTTTGGGGCAATGGGACACTGAAGCTTTCTTT
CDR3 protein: CAWSLGQWDTEAFF

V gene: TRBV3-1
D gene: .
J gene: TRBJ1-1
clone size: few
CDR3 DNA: TGTGCCAGCAGCCAAGATTTGGGTACGGCTGAAGCTTTCTTT
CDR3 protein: CASSQDLGTAEAFF

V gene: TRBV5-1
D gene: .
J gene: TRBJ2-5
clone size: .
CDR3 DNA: TGCGCCAGCAGCTGGGGTTCTCAGAACCAAGAGACCCAGTACTTC
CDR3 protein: CASSWGSQNQETQYF

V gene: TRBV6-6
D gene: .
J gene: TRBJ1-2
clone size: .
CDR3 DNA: TGTGCCAGCAGGGGTCCCGATGGCTACACCTTC
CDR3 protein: CASRGPDGYTF

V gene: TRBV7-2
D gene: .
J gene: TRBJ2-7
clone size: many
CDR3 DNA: TGTGCCAGCAGCCTTCACTACGAGCAGTACTTC
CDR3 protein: CASSLHYEQYF

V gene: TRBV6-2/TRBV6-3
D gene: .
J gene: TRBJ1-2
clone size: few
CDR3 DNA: TGTGCCAGCACCACCTTCTCTCGGACCCCTAGCTATGGCTACACCTTC
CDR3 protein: CASTTFSRTPSYGYTF

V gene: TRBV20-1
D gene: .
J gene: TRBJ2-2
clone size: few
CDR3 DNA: TGCAGTGCTAGAGGGGCGGCCGCCGGGGAGCTGTTTTTT
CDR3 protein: CSARGAAAGELFF

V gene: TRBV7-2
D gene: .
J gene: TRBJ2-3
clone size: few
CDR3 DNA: TGTGCCAGCCTCGGTCGGCCGACTAGCACAGATACGCAGTATTTT
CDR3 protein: CASLGRPTSTDTQYF

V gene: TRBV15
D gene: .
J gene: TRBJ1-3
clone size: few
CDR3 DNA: TGTGCCACCAGCAGACAGGGTTTCGCTGGAAACACCATATATTTT
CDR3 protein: CATSRQGFAGNTIYF

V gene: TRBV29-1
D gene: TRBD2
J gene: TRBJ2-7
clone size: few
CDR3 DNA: TGCAGCGTGGTGGGACTAGCCTCCTACGAGCAGTACTTC
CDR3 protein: CSVVGLASYEQYF

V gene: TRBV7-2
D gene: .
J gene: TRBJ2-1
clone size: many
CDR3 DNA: TGTGCCAGCAGCTTAAGTTTTAGCGGAAGCTCCTACAATGAGCAGTTCTTC
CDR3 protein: CASSLSFSGSSYNEQFF

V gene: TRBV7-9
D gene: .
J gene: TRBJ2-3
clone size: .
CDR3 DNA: TGTGCCAGCAGCCCAAGACGGGGGACATTCACAGATACGCAGTATTTT
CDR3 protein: CASSPRRGTFTDTQYF

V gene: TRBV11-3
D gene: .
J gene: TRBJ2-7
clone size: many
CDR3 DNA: TGTGCCAGCAGCTCAAACTCGGGCTACGAGCAGTACTTC
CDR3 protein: CASSSNSGYEQYF

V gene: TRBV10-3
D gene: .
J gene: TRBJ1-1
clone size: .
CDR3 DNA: TGTGCCACCCTGGGGACATCCCTTGAAGCTTTCTTT
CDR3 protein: CATLGTSLEAFF

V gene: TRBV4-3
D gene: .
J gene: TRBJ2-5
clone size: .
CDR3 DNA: TGCGCCAGCAGCCAAGATCCAAGGGGGGTTCAGTACTTC
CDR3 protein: CASSQDPRGVQYF

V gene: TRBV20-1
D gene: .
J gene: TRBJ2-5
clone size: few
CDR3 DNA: TGCAGTGCTTACCTAGACAACCAAGAGACCCAGTACTTC
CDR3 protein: CSAYLDNQETQYF

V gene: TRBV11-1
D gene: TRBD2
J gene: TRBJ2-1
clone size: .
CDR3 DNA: TGTGCCAGCAGCTTGCTACGCGGGGGGGCCCCCCATGAGCAGTTCTTC
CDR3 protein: CASSLLRGGAPHEQFF

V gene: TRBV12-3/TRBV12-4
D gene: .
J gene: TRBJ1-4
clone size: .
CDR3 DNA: TGTGCCAGCAGTTTTTTACAGTCTAATGAAAAACTGTTTTTT
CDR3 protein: CASSFLQSNEKLFF

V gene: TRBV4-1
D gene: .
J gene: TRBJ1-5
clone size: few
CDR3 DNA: TGCGCCAGCAGCCAAGTATCACCGGAGGGGCCCCAGCATTTT
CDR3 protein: CASSQVSPEGPQHF

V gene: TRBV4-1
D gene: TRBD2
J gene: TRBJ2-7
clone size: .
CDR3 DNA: TGCGCCAGCAGCCAACCCACCGCGGGGGGAAGATCATCCTACGAGCAGTACTTC
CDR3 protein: CASSQPTAGGRSSYEQYF

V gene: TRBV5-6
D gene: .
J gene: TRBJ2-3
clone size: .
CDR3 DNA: TGTGCCAGCAGCTTGGTCGGGACCGATCGCACAGATACGCAGTATTTT
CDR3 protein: CASSLVGTDRTDTQYF

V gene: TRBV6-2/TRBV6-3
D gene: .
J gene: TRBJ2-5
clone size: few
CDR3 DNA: TGTGCCAGCAGTGGAGGATCCCAGACCCAGTACTTC
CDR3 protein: CASSGGSQTQYF

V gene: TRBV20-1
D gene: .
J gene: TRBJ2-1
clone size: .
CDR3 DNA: TGCAGTGCTAACAGCCCCAGGTCGGAATCGAATGAGCAGTTCTTC
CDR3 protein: CSANSPRSESNEQFF

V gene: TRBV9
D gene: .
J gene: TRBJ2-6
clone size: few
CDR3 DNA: TGTGCCAGCAGCGTAGCGTTACAGGGCTGGGGGGCCAACGTCCTGACTTTC
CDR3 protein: CASSVALQGWGANVLTF

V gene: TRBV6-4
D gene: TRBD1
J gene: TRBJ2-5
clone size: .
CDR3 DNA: TGTGCCAGCAGTGACCCGACAGGGTGGGAGACCCAGTACTTC
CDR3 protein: CASSDPTGWETQYF

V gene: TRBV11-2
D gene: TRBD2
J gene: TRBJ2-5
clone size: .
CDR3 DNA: TGTGCCAGCAGCTTACAAGCGGGGGTTGAGACCCAGTACTTC
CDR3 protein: CASSLQAGVETQYF

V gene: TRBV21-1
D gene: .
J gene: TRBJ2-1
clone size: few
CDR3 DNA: TGTGCCAGCAGCAGGATGACTCAAGGCGAGCAGTTCTTC
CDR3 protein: CASSRMTQGEQFF